The rows below give T cell receptor beta chains drawn from one sample of a study of beta chain features in type 1 diabetes. Sequenced by immunoSEQ multiplex PCR; TCRdb stores in-frame clones only, minus some. The sample consists of about 160,000 clones, 6.5% to 10% of them appearing once. Material: central memory CD4+ T cells from blood. The receptors stem from a woman between 18 and 29 years old with type 1 diabetes. Each CDR3 is given with its conserved first and last residue. D genes are given only for firm matches. Size tells how often a clone was seen (once, few, many) or the class of an expanded clone, and some rows leave it out.

v_call,clone_size,d_call,j_call,cdr3_nt,cdr3_aa
TRBV19,few,.,TRBJ2-2,TGTGCCAGTAGTGGACAGACTAACACCGGGGAGCTGTTTTTT,CASSGQTNTGELFF
TRBV7-2,.,.,TRBJ1-5,TGTGCCAGCAGCCCCCCGCCGGCGGCGCGACAGCCCCAGCATTTT,CASSPPPAARQPQHF
TRBV30,.,TRBD1,TRBJ1-4,TGTGCCTGGAGTGGACAGGGCGATAATGAAAAACTGTTTTTT,CAWSGQGDNEKLFF
TRBV11-1,.,TRBD2,TRBJ2-7,TGTGCCAGCAGTTCCGGACTAGCGGGAGTAGGGGAGCAGTACTTC,CASSSGLAGVGEQYF
TRBV18,few,TRBD2,TRBJ2-2,TGTGCCAGCTCACCAGTACTAGCGGGGACCGGGGAGCTGTTTTTT,CASSPVLAGTGELFF
TRBV6-5,few,TRBD2,TRBJ2-2,TGTGCCAGCAGTTCGACTAGCGGAAACACCGGGGAGCTGTTTTTT,CASSSTSGNTGELFF
TRBV2,.,TRBD1,TRBJ1-5,TGTGCCACCACCTTGGGACAGGGGGCGAGGCAGCCCCAGCATTTT,CATTLGQGARQPQHF
TRBV6-6,few,.,TRBJ2-4,TGTGCCAGCAGTTACCAGGGCAGGCAGAACAAAAACATTCAGTACTTC,CASSYQGRQNKNIQYF
TRBV7-8,.,TRBD2,TRBJ2-5,TGTGCCAGCAGCTCCCGACTAGCGGGGGCGGAGACCCAGTACTTC,CASSSRLAGAETQYF
TRBV29-1,few,TRBD1,TRBJ2-5,TGCAGCGTTGGTGCGGGACAGGGAGAGACCCAGTACTTC,CSVGAGQGETQYF
TRBV15,few,.,TRBJ1-2,TGTGCCACCAGCGAGGCTACCTATGGCTACACCTTC,CATSEATYGYTF
TRBV7-2,few,TRBD1,TRBJ2-7,TGTGCCAGCAGCCTTTCTGGACAGGGAAGGTCCTACGAGCAGTACTTC,CASSLSGQGRSYEQYF
TRBV7-8,few,TRBD1,TRBJ1-5,TGTGCCAGCAGCTTAGCGGGACAGGGGATTCAGCCCCAGCATTTT,CASSLAGQGIQPQHF
TRBV7-6,.,.,TRBJ2-3,TGTGCCAGCAGCGGGGCGGATACGCAGTATTTT,CASSGADTQYF
TRBV19,.,TRBD1,TRBJ2-4,TGTGCCAGTAGTAAGCCGGGACAGGGGGTCGGGGCCAAAAACATTCAGTACTTC,CASSKPGQGVGAKNIQYF
TRBV6-5,few,.,TRBJ2-2,TGTGCCAGCAGTTACAGGGCAGGAGGGGCCGGGGAGCTGTTTTTT,CASSYRAGGAGELFF
TRBV29-1,few,TRBD2,TRBJ2-1,TGCAGCGTCATCCTCGGGGGGGGGTACAATGAGCAGTTCTTC,CSVILGGGYNEQFF
TRBV7-6,.,TRBD1,TRBJ1-2,TGTGCCAGCAGCTTAGCGACAGGGGGCTATGGCTACACCTTC,CASSLATGGYGYTF
TRBV30,.,TRBD2,TRBJ2-5,TGTGCCGGAGGGGACAGCGGGAGGACCTTGGAGACCCAGTACTTC,CAGGDSGRTLETQYF
TRBV11-1,.,TRBD2,TRBJ2-7,TGTGCCAGCAGCTTGCCGCCGGGACTAGCGGGCGAGCAGTACTTC,CASSLPPGLAGEQYF
TRBV6-5,few,.,TRBJ2-1,TGTGCCAGCAGTCGCACTCGGGACAATGAGCAGTTCTTC,CASSRTRDNEQFF
TRBV28,few,TRBD2,TRBJ2-7,TGTGCCAGCAGTTTACCCACTAGCGGGAGATCCGAGCAGTACTTC,CASSLPTSGRSEQYF
TRBV5-1,few,.,TRBJ2-7,TGCGCCAGCAGCGAGGGGGGGACGGCAGACGAGCAGTACTTC,CASSEGGTADEQYF
TRBV5-4,few,.,TRBJ2-5,TGTGCCAGCAGCCCGGGACAAGTCCAAGAGACCCAGTACTTC,CASSPGQVQETQYF
TRBV7-9,few,TRBD2,TRBJ2-1,TGTGCCAGCAGCAGACACAGCGGGAGTGCGAATGAGCAGTTCTTC,CASSRHSGSANEQFF
TRBV27,few,TRBD2,TRBJ2-3,TGTGCCAGCAGTTTCAAAGCGGGGGGGCCGACAGATACGCAGTATTTT,CASSFKAGGPTDTQYF
TRBV29-1,few,.,TRBJ2-6,TGCAGCGTTGACGTCTCTGGGGCCAACGTCCTGACTTTC,CSVDVSGANVLTF
TRBV7-2,.,.,TRBJ2-1,TGTGCCAGCAGCCCGTATCTCTACAATGAGCAGTTCTTC,CASSPYLYNEQFF
TRBV4-3,few,.,TRBJ2-7,TGCGCCAGCAGCCAAGACAGAGGGACATCCTACGAGCAGTACTTC,CASSQDRGTSYEQYF
TRBV5-4,few,.,TRBJ2-4,TGTGCCAGCAGCACCCGGTTGGGGCAACTAGCCAAAAACATTCAGTACTTC,CASSTRLGQLAKNIQYF
TRBV5-1,few,TRBD1,TRBJ2-2,TGCGCCAGCAGCTCGGGACAGCCTTTTAACACCGGGGAGCTGTTTTTT,CASSSGQPFNTGELFF
TRBV5-1,few,.,TRBJ2-3,TGCGCCAGCAGCTTGGGGGCCCCAGTGAGCACAGATACGCAGTATTTT,CASSLGAPVSTDTQYF
TRBV5-1,.,TRBD1,TRBJ2-1,TGCGCCAGCAGCCCGGGACAGGGGGTTTCCTACAATGAGCAGTTCTTC,CASSPGQGVSYNEQFF
TRBV28,.,.,TRBJ2-1,TGTGCCAGCAGGGGCTACGTTATGGTAAATGAGCAGTTCTTC,CASRGYVMVNEQFF
TRBV9,.,TRBD1,TRBJ1-1,TGTGCCAGCAGCGTAACAGGGGGGGACACTGAAGCTTTCTTT,CASSVTGGDTEAFF
TRBV20-1,few,.,TRBJ2-7,TGCAGTCCTTACAGCTCCTACGAGCAGTACTTC,CSPYSSYEQYF
TRBV29-1,many,TRBD2,TRBJ2-1,TGCAGCGTTGGCCTGACTAGCGGGAGGAATGAGCAGTTCTTC,CSVGLTSGRNEQFF
TRBV5-4,.,.,TRBJ2-5,TGTGCCAGCAGCTTGGAGACGACTAGGCAAGAGACCCAGTACTTC,CASSLETTRQETQYF
TRBV5-6,.,.,TRBJ2-6,TGTGCCAGCAGCAGGGACATAGCCTCTGGGGCCAACGTCCTGACTTTC,CASSRDIASGANVLTF
TRBV7-2,few,.,TRBJ2-1,TGTGCCAGCAGCTTAGCGGGGGCCGCAGGTGAGCAGTTCTTC,CASSLAGAAGEQFF
TRBV15,.,.,TRBJ2-3,TGTGCCACCAGCCTTGGGGGAGGCCCTCTGAGGGATACGCAGTATTTT,CATSLGGGPLRDTQYF
TRBV5-1,.,TRBD1,TRBJ2-5,TGCGCCAGCAGCTTTCAGGGACAGGGGGAGACCCAGTACTTC,CASSFQGQGETQYF
TRBV15,.,.,TRBJ2-7,TGTGCCACAAACCTCGGGGTGGGGGAGCAGTACTTC,CATNLGVGEQYF
TRBV7-2,few,TRBD2,TRBJ2-2,TGTGCCAGCAGCTTAGATCGAGCGGGGGCGTCCACCGGGGAGCTGTTTTTT,CASSLDRAGASTGELFF
TRBV6-4,few,.,TRBJ1-5,TGTGCCAGCAGCGCACAGGCCAATCAGCCCCAGCATTTT,CASSAQANQPQHF
TRBV19,few,TRBD2,TRBJ2-7,TGTGCCAGTAGTCGACTAGCGGGAGGGCCGGACGAGCAGTACTTC,CASSRLAGGPDEQYF
TRBV4-2,few,.,TRBJ2-7,TGTGCCAGCAGCCAAGATCTGAGGACACAGTACGAGCAGTACTTC,CASSQDLRTQYEQYF
TRBV6-1,.,.,TRBJ2-7,TGTGCCAGCAGTCGGGGGAGTATCGGGTTCGAGCAGTACTTC,CASSRGSIGFEQYF
TRBV7-9,.,TRBD1,TRBJ2-7,TGTGCCAGCACCCTTAGAAGGGACAGGGCCTACGAGCAGTACTTC,CASTLRRDRAYEQYF
TRBV19,few,.,TRBJ1-5,TGTGCCAGTATCTCGAGCAGGGTTCAGCCCCAGCATTTT,CASISSRVQPQHF
TRBV23-1,.,TRBD1,TRBJ1-1,TGCGCCGGTATCTTTGTGACAGGGCCCATGAACACTGAAGCTTTCTTT,CAGIFVTGPMNTEAFF